This passage covers 23 T cell receptor beta chains from one sample sequenced in a study of T cell repertoires in cytomegalovirus infection. In TCRdb, the reads were re-called with MiXCR into one record per CDR3 protein. Among fewer than 350,000 distinct CDR3 sequences listed, 9.5% were seen once. Material: PBMCs. The receptors stem from a human donor in good health (CMV status not recorded). Some clones in this sample may be carry-over from other donors' samples.

The gene calls are TRBV12-3 or TRBV12-4 and TRBJ1-1, with 7 bases identical to TRBD1. This CDR3 has 13 residues. The V gene end was trimmed by 6 bases and the J gene end by 4 bases; junction bases not matched to a gene: 5. The CDR3 DNA follows: TGTGCCAGCAGGAGACAGGGAACCACTGAAGCTTTCTTT. Its protein is CASRRQGTTEAFF.

This clonotype occurred a few times. The chain carries TRBV27 and TRBJ2-7; D is perhaps TRBD1 or TRBD2 (5 bases each). The germline V gene has CDR1 MNHEY and CDR2 SMNVEV (reference sequence). The germline V and J ends were trimmed by 6 bases and 0 bases, with 12 bases remaining between them. The CDR3 sequence is 14 residues long. The CDR3 here is CASSLGDVSYEQYF. The CDR3 DNA sequence: TGTGCCAGCAGCTTAGGGGACGTCTCCTACGAGCAGTACTTC.

This clonotype has ten or more counts. CDR3 loop: CASRDRGGNTEAFF. CDR3 DNA sequence: TGTGCCAGCAGGGACCGGGGAGGGAACACTGAAGCTTTCTTT. This chain joins TRBV7-2 and TRBJ1-1; no clear D. V lost 6 bases and J lost 1, with 12 bases in between. Germline loops: CDR1 SGHTA, CDR2 FQGNSA. The CDR3 contains 14 residues. The complete variable domain, with remaining parts taken from reference TRBV7-2 and TRBJ1-1, reads GAGVSQSPSNKVTEKGKDVELRCDPISGHTALYWYRQSLGQGLEFLIYFQGNSAPDKSGLPSDRFSAERTGGSVSTLTIQRTQQEDSAVYLCASRDRGGNTEAFFGQGTRLTVV.

The CDR3 reads CASPPPGLAGGIHGTDTQYF. The CDR3, as DNA: TGTGCCAGTCCACCTCCGGGACTAGCGGGAGGGATTCATGGGACAGATACGCAGTATTTT. This chain connects TRBV19 to TRBJ2-3; TRBD2 aligns across 16 bases. The J segment lost 3 bases and the V segment lost 8 bases, leaving 17 bases of the junction unmatched. Germline CDR1 and CDR2: LNHDA and SQIVND (reference sequence). This CDR3 comprises 20 residues.

This clonotype came up a few times. The gene calls are TRBV28 and TRBJ1-5, with TRBD1 as a possible D gene (5 bases). The CDR3 covers 14 residues. Germline CDR1 MDHEN, CDR2 SYDVKM. Trimming took 6 bases from V and 4 from J, leaving 13 bases between them. CDR3 coding DNA: TGTGCCAGCAGGCTGCCGACAGAGAATCAGCCCCAGCATTTT. Its translation is CASRLPTENQPQHF.

This clonotype was counted between two and nine times. The rearrangement uses TRBV7-9 and TRBJ1-4; 9 positions agree with TRBD1. The germline V gene has CDR1 SEHNR and CDR2 FQNEAQ (reference sequence). CDR3 length: 15 amino acids. V lost 5 bases and J lost 8; bases outside the gene matches: 9. The CDR3 reads CASSPDRGIREKLFF. The CDR3 DNA follows: TGTGCCAGCAGCCCTGACAGGGGGATCAGGGAAAAACTGTTTTTT.

This clonotype has a count of ten or more. The rearrangement uses TRBV7-2 and TRBJ1-6; 7 nucleotides align to TRBD1. V shed 7 bases, J shed 5 bases, and the junction held 11 bases outside the gene matches. The CDR3 runs 16 residues. Looked up from germline, CDR1 is SGHTA and CDR2 is FQGNSA. The CDR3 protein is CASILSGTVDNSPLHF. The CDR3 DNA reads as TGTGCCAGCATCCTTAGTGGGACAGTCGATAATTCACCCCTCCACTTT.

The genes are TRBV7-2 and TRBJ1-1; D is undetermined. CDR1 and CDR2 from the germline V gene are SGHTA and FQGNSA. This CDR3 region has 14 residues. V lost 1 base, J lost 3 bases, and 9 bases lay in between. The CDR3 nucleotides read TGTGCCAGCAGCTTAGACCGTACGTACACTGAAGCTTTCTTT. Translation gives CASSLDRTYTEAFF.

This rearrangement joins TRBV6-2 or TRBV6-3 to TRBJ1-5; D perhaps matches TRBD1 (5 bases). The CDR3 sequence is 13 residues long. Germline values: CDR1 MNHEY, CDR2 SVGEGT. V was pared by 2 bases and J by 6 bases, with 8 bases between. The CDR3, as DNA: TGTGCCAGCAGTTACAGGGGATCTCAGCCCCAGCATTTT. Its protein is CASSYRGSQPQHF.

This clonotype showed up many times. The gene calls are TRBV30 and TRBJ1-3, with D possibly matching TRBD1 (5 bases). The CDR3 totals 15 residues. Per the germline V gene, CDR1 is GTSNPN and CDR2 is SVGIG (reference sequence). Between the trimmed V and J ends, which lost 5 bases and 0 bases, there was a span of 14 bases. The chain's CDR3 is CAWVPGPHSGNTIYF. CDR3 sequence (DNA): TGTGCCTGGGTTCCGGGGCCCCACTCTGGAAACACCATATATTTT.

This clonotype has ten or more counts. This rearrangement joins TRBV12-3 or TRBV12-4 to TRBJ1-4; TRBD1 might be the D (5 bases). The CDR3 has 15 residues. Trimming shortened V by 6 bases and J by 4 bases, and 15 bases separated the two germline ends. The CDR3 region is CASRSGTALNEKLFF. CDR3 in DNA: TGTGCCAGCAGATCCGGGACGGCCCTTAATGAAAAACTGTTTTTT.

The chain combines TRBV18 with TRBJ2-7; no clear D gene. This CDR3 is 15 amino acids long. V lost 1 base and J 0 bases, leaving 10 bases between the germline ends. Germline V gene sequence: CDR1 KGHSH, CDR2 LQKENI. CDR3 region: CASSPLADSSYEQYF. CDR3 coding DNA: TGTGCCAGCTCACCACTCGCGGATTCCTCCTACGAGCAGTACTTC.

The chain couples TRBV7-2 to TRBJ2-5; 7 nucleotides align to TRBD1. Germline V gene lookup returns CDR1 SGHTA and CDR2 FQGNSA. After removal of 4 bases from V and 4 bases from J, the junction contained 3 bases not matched to a gene. The CDR3 is made up of 13 amino acids. The CDR3 is CASSWTGPETQYF. The CDR3 region has the DNA TGTGCCAGCAGCTGGACAGGTCCAGAGACCCAGTACTTC.

The CDR3 nucleotides are TGCAGTGCGGGGTGGGTTCAGCCCCAGCATTTT. Translation: CSAGWVQPQHF. The chain couples TRBV20-1 to TRBJ1-5; no clear D gene. Germline V lookup: CDR1 DFQATT, CDR2 SNEGSKA (reference sequence). Trimming shortened V by 6 bases and J by 6 bases, and 9 bases separated the two germline ends. The CDR3 length is 11 residues.

This clonotype was recorded many times. V and J are TRBV7-6 and TRBJ2-3; D not resolved. The V and J ends lost 5 bases and 4 bases respectively, with 16 bases between them. CDR3 length: 15 residues. Germline CDR1 and CDR2: SGHVS and FNYEAQ. CDR3 in DNA: TGTGCCAGCAGCCCATCAGGCGGCCCGCCAGATACGCAGTATTTT. It is translated as CASSPSGGPPDTQYF.

In this sample, this clonotype turned up once. Since a much larger clone is just one base distant, this may be a read error. V usage is TRBV7-2 and J usage is TRBJ1-6; a weak D match, TRBD1 (6 bases). In germline, CDR1 is SGHTA, CDR2 FQGNSA. The CDR3 extends over 15 amino acids. For the CDR3, the DNA is TGTGCCAGCAGCTCGCAGACAGGCCGAAATTCACCCCACCACTTT. Protein: CASSSQTGRNSPHHF.

The chain uses TRBV5-1 and TRBJ2-1; D possibly corresponds to TRBD1 (5 bases). This CDR3 spans 13 amino acids. Looked up from germline, CDR1 is SGHRS and CDR2 is YFSETQ. V was shortened by 2 bases and J by 9 bases, with 12 bases between the two germline ends. The CDR3 region is CASSFTHQGEQFF. The CDR3 DNA reads TGCGCCAGCAGCTTTACCCATCAGGGTGAGCAGTTCTTC.

There are a few counts of this clonotype. The chain employs TRBV18 and TRBJ2-1; 9 nucleotides align to TRBD2. Unmatched junction bases numbered 12, after V lost 5 bases and J lost 7 bases. This CDR3 contains 16 residues. Germline V CDR1 and CDR2: KGHSH, LQKENI. CDR3 bases: TGTGCCAGCTCAGGGGATAGCGGGGGACCGATTAATGAGCAGTTCTTC. As protein: CASSGDSGGPINEQFF.

For the CDR3, the DNA is TGTGCCAGCATATACAGGGGGCGAGAGACCCAGTACTTC. Protein product: CASIYRGRETQYF. The chain combines TRBV7-2 with TRBJ2-5, with 9 bases identical to TRBD1. The J segment lost 4 bases and the V segment lost 7 bases, leaving 4 bases of the junction unmatched. Germline values: CDR1 SGHTA, CDR2 FQGNSA. The CDR3 extends over 13 amino acids.

The chain employs TRBV6-2 or TRBV6-3 and TRBJ2-1; 7 bases fit TRBD2. CDR1 and CDR2 (germline): MNHEY, SVGEGT. V dropped 2 bases and J dropped 2; count of bases not matched to a gene: 3. The CDR3 runs 15 residues. CDR3 region: CASSYAAGAYNEQFF. For the CDR3, the DNA is TGTGCCAGCAGTTACGCCGCGGGGGCCTACAATGAGCAGTTCTTC.

This clonotype has a handful of counts. V gene TRBV2 combines with J gene TRBJ2-7; 8 bases match TRBD2. Germline CDR1 is SNHLY and CDR2 is FYNNEI. V was pared by 4 bases and J by 0 bases, with 2 bases of the junction left unmatched. The CDR3 has 14 residues. Written as DNA, the CDR3 is TGTGCCAGCAGTGTGACTAGCGTCTCCTACGAGCAGTACTTC. Its translation is CASSVTSVSYEQYF.

The chain carries TRBV28 and TRBJ1-1; D unresolved. Germline V gene lookup returns CDR1 MDHEN and CDR2 SYDVKM. Trimming pared 4 bases from V and 7 bases from J, leaving 19 bases between. This CDR3 spans 15 amino acids. The DNA for the CDR3 is TGTGCCAGCAGTTCCGCCCAGGTGAAACAAATTGAAGCTTTCTTT. It encodes CASSSAQVKQIEAFF.

The chain carries TRBV20-1 and TRBJ2-7, with TRBD2 as a possible D gene (5 bases). The CDR3 covers 14 residues. V shed 3 bases and J shed 0 bases, with 12 bases lying between them. From germline, CDR1 is DFQATT and CDR2 SNEGSKA (reference sequence). The CDR3: CSASPLAVSYEQYF. Written as DNA, the CDR3 is TGCAGTGCTAGTCCCCTAGCAGTCTCCTACGAGCAGTACTTC.